The present entry profiles one TCR beta chain with its context. This record belongs to a study of T cell changes during pregnancy in multiple sclerosis. Method: immunoSEQ multiplex PCR; TCRdb's copy keeps in-frame clones and lacks some. The sample shows about 53,000 clones, about 88% of them seen only once. This TCR was sampled from a female donor with multiple sclerosis, enrolled in a pregnancy study. This sample comprised CD8+ T cells from peripheral blood mononuclear cells, obtained before pregnancy.

The CDR3 spells CASSPASGVMNEQFF. CDR3 nucleotide sequence: TGTGCCAGTAGCCCAGCCAGCGGGGTAATGAATGAGCAGTTCTTC. The genes are TRBV19 and TRBJ2-1; 7 bases match TRBD2. V lost 6 bases and J lost 7; bases outside the gene matches: 12. The germline CDR1 and CDR2 sequences are LNHDA and SQIVND (reference sequence). CDR3 length equals 15 residues.